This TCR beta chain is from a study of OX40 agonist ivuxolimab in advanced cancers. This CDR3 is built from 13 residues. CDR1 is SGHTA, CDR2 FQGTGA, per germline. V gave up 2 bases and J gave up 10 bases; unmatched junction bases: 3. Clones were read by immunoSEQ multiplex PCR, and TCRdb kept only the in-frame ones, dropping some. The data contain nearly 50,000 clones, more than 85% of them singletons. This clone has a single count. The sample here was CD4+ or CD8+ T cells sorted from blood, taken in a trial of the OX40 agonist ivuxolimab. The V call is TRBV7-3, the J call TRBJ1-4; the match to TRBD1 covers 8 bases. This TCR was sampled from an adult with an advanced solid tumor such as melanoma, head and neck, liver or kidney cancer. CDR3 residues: CASSLGQGGKLFF. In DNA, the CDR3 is TGTGCCAGCAGCTTAGGACAGGGAGGAAAACTGTTTTTT.